This T cell receptor (beta chain) was recorded in a study of T-cell reconstitution after alpha-beta-depleted transplantation in children. V gave up 8 bases and J gave up 2 bases; unmatched junction bases: 5. The length of the CDR3 is 12 residues. Germline V gene sequence: CDR1 SQVTM, CDR2 ANQGSEA. This clonotype was detected many times. Researchers prepared the TCRbeta library using unique molecular identifiers, the study reports. In TCRdb, the PCR reads were re-called with MiXCR into one record per CDR3 protein. The sample includes approximately 350,000 distinct CDR3 sequences, about 14% of them seen just once.

The clonotype was recovered from a human donor who donated a stem cell graft to a child with Fanconi anemia. The sequences come from PBMCs, collected from the stem cell graft. The chain carries TRBV29-1 and TRBJ2-5, with 7 positions matching TRBD1. CDR3 bases: TGCAGCTCAAGACAGGGACAAGAGACCCAGTACTTC. It is translated as CSSRQGQETQYF.